This TCR beta chain was captured in a study of shared clonotypes between healthy human individuals. To note about this clone: Antigen: not known.

Study conclusions and caveats: Clonotypes that were shared across a few donors made up roughly 5.2% of naive CD4 clonotypes.

Sorted subsets were amplified in replicate PCRs using 200 to 250 ng DNA, 25,000 to 30,000 T cell genomes. Only in-frame clones appear in the TCRdb table, and some are missing; sequencing was by immunoSEQ multiplex PCR. The top ten clones hold 1% to 1.5% of a sample with 1.6 million or so clones, around 97% of them seen once. Germline V gives CDR1 MGHRA, CDR2 YSYEKL. The junction had 6 bases not matched to a gene; V was cut back by 2 bases and J by 5 bases. The length of the CDR3 is 16 residues. V gene TRBV4-1 combines with J gene TRBJ2-2; 9 bases are a match to TRBD2. The receptor was isolated from a man aged 25 to 45 in good health. Sequencing was performed on naive CD4+ T cells sorted from blood. Specified subset: CD45RA+ positively selected. DNA for the CDR3: TGCGCCAGCAGCCAACCGGGACTAGCAGTTACCGGGGAGCTGTTTTTT. Amino acids: CASSQPGLAVTGELFF.